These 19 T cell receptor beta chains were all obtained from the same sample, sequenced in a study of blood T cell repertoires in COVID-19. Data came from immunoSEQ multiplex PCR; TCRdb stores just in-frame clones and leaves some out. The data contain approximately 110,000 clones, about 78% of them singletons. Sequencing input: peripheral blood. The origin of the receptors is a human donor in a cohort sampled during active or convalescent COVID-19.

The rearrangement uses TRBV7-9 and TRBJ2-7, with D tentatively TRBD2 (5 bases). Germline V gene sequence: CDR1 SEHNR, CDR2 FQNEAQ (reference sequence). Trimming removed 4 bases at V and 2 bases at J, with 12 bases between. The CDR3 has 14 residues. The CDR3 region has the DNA TGTGCCAGCAGCTGGGGAGTCGGACCCTACGAGCAGTACTTC. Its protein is CASSWGVGPYEQYF.

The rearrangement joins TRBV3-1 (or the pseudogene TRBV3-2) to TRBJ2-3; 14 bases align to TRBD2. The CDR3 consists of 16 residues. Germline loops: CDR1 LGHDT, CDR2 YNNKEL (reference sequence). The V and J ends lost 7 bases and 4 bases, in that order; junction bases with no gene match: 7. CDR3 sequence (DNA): TGTGCCAGCAACCTTAGACTAGCGGGAGGGCCAGATACGCAGTATTTT. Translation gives CASNLRLAGGPDTQYF.

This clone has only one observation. DNA for the CDR3: TGTGCCAGCAGATCGGGACAGGGTTACGAGCAGTACTTC. It translates to CASRSGQGYEQYF. The V call is TRBV5-4, the J call TRBJ2-7; 9 bases are a match to TRBD1. V lost 5 bases, J lost 4 bases, and 4 bases stayed unmatched. The CDR3 consists of 13 residues. CDR1 and CDR2 from the germline V gene are SGHNT and YYREEE (reference sequence). Filled out from reference TRBV5-4 and TRBJ2-7, the complete variable domain reads ETGVTQSPTHLIKTRGQQVTLRCSSQSGHNTVSWYQQALGQGPQFIFQYYREEENGRGNFPPRFSGLQFPNYSSELNVNALELDDSALYLCASRSGQGYEQYFGPGTRLTVT.

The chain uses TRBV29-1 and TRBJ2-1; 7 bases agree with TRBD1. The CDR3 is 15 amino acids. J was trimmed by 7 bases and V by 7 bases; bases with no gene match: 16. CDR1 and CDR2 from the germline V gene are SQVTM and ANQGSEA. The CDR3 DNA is TGCAGCGGAGGGGGCGAATTCAATATGGGAAATGAGCAGTTCTTC. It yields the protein CSGGGEFNMGNEQFF.

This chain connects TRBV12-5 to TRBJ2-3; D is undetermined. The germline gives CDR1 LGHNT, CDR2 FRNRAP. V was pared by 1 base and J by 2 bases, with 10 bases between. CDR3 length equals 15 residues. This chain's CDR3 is CASGLGHTFTDTQYF. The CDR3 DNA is TGTGCTAGTGGTTTGGGACACACTTTCACAGATACGCAGTATTTT.

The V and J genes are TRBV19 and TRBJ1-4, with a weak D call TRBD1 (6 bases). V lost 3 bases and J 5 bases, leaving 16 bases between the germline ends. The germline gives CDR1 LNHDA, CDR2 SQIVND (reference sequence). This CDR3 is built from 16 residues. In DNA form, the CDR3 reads TGTGCCAGTAGTATGGGGGGGGCAGGGCCGAATGAAAAACTGTTTTTT. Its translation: CASSMGGAGPNEKLFF.

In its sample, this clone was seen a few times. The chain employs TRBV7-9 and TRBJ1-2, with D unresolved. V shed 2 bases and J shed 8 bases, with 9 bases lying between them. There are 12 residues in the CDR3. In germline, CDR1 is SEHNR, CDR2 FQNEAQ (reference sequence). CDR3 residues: CASSLSGGGYTF. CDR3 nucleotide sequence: TGTGCCAGCAGCTTATCAGGAGGGGGCTACACCTTC.

The CDR3 sequence: CASSWGDRDTQYF. CDR3 nucleotide sequence: TGCGCCAGCAGCTGGGGGGATCGGGATACGCAGTATTTT. The V call is TRBV5-1, the J call TRBJ2-3, with D possibly matching TRBD2 (6 bases). V lost 3 bases, J lost 6 bases, and 11 bases lay in between. This CDR3 region has 13 residues. From germline, CDR1 is SGHRS and CDR2 YFSETQ.

As DNA, the CDR3 is TGTGCCAGCAACCGGGACTACACAGATACGCAGTATTTT. It translates to CASNRDYTDTQYF. The genes are TRBV9 and TRBJ2-3; the match to TRBD2 covers 7 bases. This CDR3 is built from 13 residues. From germline, CDR1 is SGDLS and CDR2 YYNGEE. Trimming removed 6 bases from V and 2 bases from J; junction bases left unmatched: 3.

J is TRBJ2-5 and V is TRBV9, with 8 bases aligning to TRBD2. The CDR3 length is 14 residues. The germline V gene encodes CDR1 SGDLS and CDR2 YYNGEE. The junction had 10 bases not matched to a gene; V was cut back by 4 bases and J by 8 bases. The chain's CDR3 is CASSPNLRGGTQYF. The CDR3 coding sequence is TGTGCCAGCAGCCCCAACCTTCGGGGGGGTACCCAGTACTTC.

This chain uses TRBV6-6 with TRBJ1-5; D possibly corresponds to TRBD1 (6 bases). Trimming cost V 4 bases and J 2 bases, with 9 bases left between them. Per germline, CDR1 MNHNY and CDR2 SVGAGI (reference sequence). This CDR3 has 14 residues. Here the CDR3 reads CASSLTGRNQPQHF. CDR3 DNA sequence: TGTGCCAGCAGTTTGACAGGCCGCAATCAGCCCCAGCATTTT.

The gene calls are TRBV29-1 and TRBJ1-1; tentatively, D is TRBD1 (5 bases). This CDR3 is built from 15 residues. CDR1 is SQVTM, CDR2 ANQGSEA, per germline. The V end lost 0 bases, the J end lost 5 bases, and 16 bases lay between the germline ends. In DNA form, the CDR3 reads TGCAGCGTTGAAGATCTCGTAGGGGCCAGAACTGAAGCTTTCTTT. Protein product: CSVEDLVGARTEAFF.

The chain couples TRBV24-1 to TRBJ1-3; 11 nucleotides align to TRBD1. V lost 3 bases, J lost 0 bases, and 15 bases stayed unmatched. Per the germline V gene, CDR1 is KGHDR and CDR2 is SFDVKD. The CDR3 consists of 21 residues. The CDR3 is CATSDMDRGRIIYRSGNTIYF. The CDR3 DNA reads TGTGCCACCAGTGATATGGACAGGGGGCGAATTATATATCGCTCTGGAAACACCATATATTTT.

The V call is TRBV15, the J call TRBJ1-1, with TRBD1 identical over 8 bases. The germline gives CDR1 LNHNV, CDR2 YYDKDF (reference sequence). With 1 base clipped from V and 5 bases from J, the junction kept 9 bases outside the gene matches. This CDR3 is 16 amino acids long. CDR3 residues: CATSRGRTGFSTEAFF. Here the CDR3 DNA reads TGTGCCACCAGCAGAGGACGGACAGGGTTTAGTACTGAAGCTTTCTTT.

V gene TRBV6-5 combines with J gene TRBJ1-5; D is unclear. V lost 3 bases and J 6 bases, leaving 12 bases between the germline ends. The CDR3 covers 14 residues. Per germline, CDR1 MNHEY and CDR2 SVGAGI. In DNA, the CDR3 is TGTGCCAGCAGTTATGGGAGGGATTCTCAGCCCCAGCATTTT. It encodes CASSYGRDSQPQHF.

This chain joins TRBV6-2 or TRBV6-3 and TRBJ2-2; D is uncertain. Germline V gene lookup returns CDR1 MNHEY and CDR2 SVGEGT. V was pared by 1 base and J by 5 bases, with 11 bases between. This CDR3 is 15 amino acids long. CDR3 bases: TGTGCCAGCAGTTACTTGGCAAAACTAACCGGGGAGCTGTTTTTT. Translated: CASSYLAKLTGELFF.

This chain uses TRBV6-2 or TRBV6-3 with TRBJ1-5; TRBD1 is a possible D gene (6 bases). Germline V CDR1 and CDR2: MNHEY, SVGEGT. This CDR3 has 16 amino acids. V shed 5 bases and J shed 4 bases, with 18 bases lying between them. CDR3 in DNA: TGTGCCAGCAGTGAGTGGGGGCGAACATTGAATCAGCCCCAGCATTTT. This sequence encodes CASSEWGRTLNQPQHF.

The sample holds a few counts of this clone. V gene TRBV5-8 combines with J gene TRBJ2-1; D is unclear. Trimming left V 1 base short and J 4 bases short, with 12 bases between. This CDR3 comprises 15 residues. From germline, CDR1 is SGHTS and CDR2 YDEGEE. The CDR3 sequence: CASSLFVQIYNEQFF. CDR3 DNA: TGTGCCAGCAGCTTGTTCGTCCAGATTTACAATGAGCAGTTCTTC.

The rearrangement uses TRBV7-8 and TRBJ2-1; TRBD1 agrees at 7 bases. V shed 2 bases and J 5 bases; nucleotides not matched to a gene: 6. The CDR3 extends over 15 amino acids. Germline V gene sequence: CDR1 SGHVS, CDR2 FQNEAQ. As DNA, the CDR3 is TGTGCCAGCAGCTTAAAACAGGGGTTTAACAATGAGCAGTTCTTC. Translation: CASSLKQGFNNEQFF.